Detailed here is one T cell receptor (beta chain). As yet, its antigen is unknown. This entry belongs to a study of cytomegalovirus exposure and HLA in healthy donors. The study, taken as a whole, reports: Trimming of TCR beta V- and J-genes showed a link, identified in a later analysis, to a missense DCLRE1C variant.

CDR1 and CDR2 from the germline V gene are MNHNY and SVGAGI (reference sequence). Trimming shortened V by 7 bases and J by 5 bases, and 12 bases separated the two germline ends. This CDR3 is built from 13 residues. A multiplex PCR was run with 60 Vbeta primers and 13 Jbeta primers. Clones were read by immunoSEQ multiplex PCR, and TCRdb kept only the in-frame ones, dropping some. The table lists approximately 210,000 clones, roughly 82% of them singletons. This receptor was identified in a man between 35 and 55 years old in good health and CMV-seropositive. The sequenced sample consisted of PBMCs. J is TRBJ2-1 and V is TRBV6-6; TRBD2 might be the D (6 bases). CDR3 in amino acids: CASTPGLNNEQFF. The CDR3, as DNA: TGTGCCAGCACTCCGGGACTCAACAATGAGCAGTTCTTC.